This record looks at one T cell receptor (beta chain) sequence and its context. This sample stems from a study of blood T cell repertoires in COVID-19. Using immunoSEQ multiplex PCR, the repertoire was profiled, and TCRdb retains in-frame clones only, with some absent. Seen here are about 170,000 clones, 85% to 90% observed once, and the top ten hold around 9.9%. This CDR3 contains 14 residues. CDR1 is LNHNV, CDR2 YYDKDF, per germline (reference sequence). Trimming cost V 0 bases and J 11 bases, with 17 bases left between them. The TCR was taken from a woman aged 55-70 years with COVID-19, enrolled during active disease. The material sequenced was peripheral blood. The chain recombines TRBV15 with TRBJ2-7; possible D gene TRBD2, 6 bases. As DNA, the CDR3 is TGTGCCACCAGCAGAGATCGGGGTCCCCAGCGGGAGTACTTC. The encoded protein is CATSRDRGPQREYF.